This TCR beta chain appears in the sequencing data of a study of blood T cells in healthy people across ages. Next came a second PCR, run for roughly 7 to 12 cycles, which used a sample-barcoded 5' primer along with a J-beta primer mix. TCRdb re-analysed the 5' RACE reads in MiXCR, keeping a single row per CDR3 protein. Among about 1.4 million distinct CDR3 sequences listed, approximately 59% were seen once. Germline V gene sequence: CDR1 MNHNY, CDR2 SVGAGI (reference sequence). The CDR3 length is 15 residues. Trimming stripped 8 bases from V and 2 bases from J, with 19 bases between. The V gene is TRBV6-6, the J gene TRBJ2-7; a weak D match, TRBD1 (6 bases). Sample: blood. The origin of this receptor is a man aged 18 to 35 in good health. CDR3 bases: TGTGCCAGCGGAACAGTGGGGACACTAGCCTACGAGCAGTACTTC. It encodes CASGTVGTLAYEQYF.